The present T cell receptor (beta chain) was sequenced within a study of shared clonotypes between healthy human individuals. Study summary: Aged between 18 and 49, the donors were a couple of women and three men. The study's findings and limits: Clonotype sharing across a few donors was observed for 4.5% to 6.5% of naive CD4 clonotypes. It was expected that sequencing depth would affect clonotype sharing among donors.

This clone showed up just once. Its antigen is undetermined. The data were produced by immunoSEQ multiplex PCR, yet TCRdb's version contains in-frame clones alone and is incomplete. The repertoire has fewer than 1 million clones, approximately 96% of them found once; the top ten carry under 0.3%. Naive CD8 populations comprised CD45RO-negative cells positively selected for CCR7, excluding terminally differentiated effector memory CD45RA+ cells. Sequencing was carried out using naive CD8+ T cells sorted from blood. This TCR was sampled from a man younger than 40 in good health.

DNA of the CDR3: TGTGCCAGCAGCCCGGGACTAGCGGGAGGGAGGACAGATACGCAGTATTTT. This sequence encodes CASSPGLAGGRTDTQYF. The genes are TRBV7-3 and TRBJ2-3; 16 bases match TRBD2. The CDR3 has 17 amino acids. CDR1 is SGHTA, CDR2 FQGTGA, per germline. Unmatched junction bases numbered 5, after V lost 5 bases and J lost 3 bases.